Below are 10 T cell receptor beta chains sequenced from a single sample in a study of response to subunit inactivated influenza vaccine. TCRdb independently ran MiXCR on the RT-PCR reads; one entry per CDR3 protein. Here the sample spans more than 150,000 distinct CDR3 sequences, about 10% being singletons. Sequencing was performed on non-naive T cells sorted from PBMCs, taken on the day of vaccination. These receptors originate from a man aged 50-59 years who received an inactivated influenza vaccine.

This clonotype was found many times. The chain uses TRBV5-1 and TRBJ2-5; 7 bases are shared with TRBD1. The germline V gene encodes CDR1 SGHRS and CDR2 YFSETQ. V dropped 5 bases and J dropped 0; count of bases not matched to a gene: 10. This CDR3 is 16 amino acids long. CDR3 sequence reads: CASRSRGGRNQETQYF. Written as DNA, the CDR3 is TGCGCCAGCAGATCCCGAGGGGGCAGAAACCAAGAGACCCAGTACTTC.

This clonotype was detected only a few times. The chain couples TRBV20-1 to TRBJ1-4, with unresolved D. The V gene's germline CDR1 is DFQATT and CDR2 SNEGSKA (reference sequence). CDR3 length: 15 residues. Trimming shortened V by 6 bases and J by 0 bases, and 14 bases separated the two germline ends. The CDR3 loop is CSAPNPGTTNEKLFF. The CDR3 nucleotides read TGCAGTGCCCCGAACCCAGGAACAACTAATGAAAAACTGTTTTTT.

The J gene is TRBJ2-4, the V gene TRBV3-1; no clear D gene. This CDR3 comprises 13 residues. CDR1 and CDR2 (germline): LGHDT, YNNKEL (reference sequence). Trimming removed 4 bases at V and 6 bases at J, with 10 bases between. CDR3 residues: CASSPLGGNIQYF. The CDR3 coding sequence is TGTGCCAGCAGCCCCCTAGGCGGAAACATTCAGTACTTC.

This clonotype turned up a few times. The J gene is TRBJ2-3, the V gene TRBV20-1, with TRBD2 matching 11 bases. The J segment lost 3 bases and the V segment lost 5 bases, leaving 7 bases of the junction unmatched. This CDR3 has 15 amino acids. Germline-derived CDR1 and CDR2 are DFQATT and SNEGSKA (reference sequence). The CDR3 spells CSAALVAGGTDTQYF. In DNA form, the CDR3 reads TGCAGTGCTGCGCTGGTAGCGGGGGGGACAGATACGCAGTATTTT.

Ten or more counts support this clonotype. The chain is built from TRBV20-1 and TRBJ2-7; 8 positions agree with TRBD2. The germline gives CDR1 DFQATT, CDR2 SNEGSKA (reference sequence). The CDR3 spans 16 residues. The trim removed 5 bases at V and 5 bases at J, leaving 17 bases unmatched. CDR3 in DNA: TGCAGTGCTCCCCCAGCCCAACGGGGGGGCATCGACGAGCAGTACTTC. Translation: CSAPPAQRGGIDEQYF.

This clonotype was detected many times. The J gene is TRBJ1-2, the V gene TRBV7-2; the D gene is possibly TRBD1 (5 bases). The ends were cut back, 5 bases at V and 0 bases at J, with 16 bases in the middle. Germline assignment: CDR1 SGHTA and CDR2 FQGNSA. This CDR3 region has 16 residues. The CDR3 DNA is TGTGCCAGCAGCCCCGTTTGGGGGTCCTCTAACTATGGCTACACCTTC. It codes for CASSPVWGSSNYGYTF.

V is TRBV3-1 and J is TRBJ2-1, with TRBD2 matching 10 bases. Germline lookup yields CDR1 LGHDT and CDR2 YNNKEL (reference sequence). With 1 base clipped from V and 7 bases from J, the junction kept 16 bases outside the gene matches. The CDR3 has 19 amino acids. Written as DNA, the CDR3 is TGTGCCAGCAGCCAAGCAGCGGGGGGGCGGAGTCCAGGAATGAATGAGCAGTTCTTC. This gives the protein CASSQAAGGRSPGMNEQFF.

This clonotype was seen a few times. The chain carries TRBV20-1 and TRBJ1-4, with 7 bases aligning to TRBD1. The CDR3 contains 14 residues. V dropped 3 bases and J dropped 7; count of bases not matched to a gene: 8. The V gene's germline CDR1 is DFQATT and CDR2 SNEGSKA (reference sequence). The CDR3 region has the DNA TGCAGTGCTAGGATGGGACAGAGGAGTGAAAAACTGTTTTTT. The encoded protein is CSARMGQRSEKLFF.

The V and J genes are TRBV9 and TRBJ2-7; D might be TRBD1 (5 bases). This CDR3 contains 15 residues. Trimming stripped 0 bases from V and 4 bases from J, with 14 bases between. The germline CDR1 and CDR2 sequences are SGDLS and YYNGEE. DNA for the CDR3: TGTGCCAGCAGCGTAGGTCAGGGTTGGTCTTACGAGCAGTACTTC. Translating it yields CASSVGQGWSYEQYF. Based on the CDR3 plus reference TRBV9 and TRBJ2-7, the full variable domain is DSGVTQTPKHLITATGQRVTLRCSPRSGDLSVYWYQQSLDQGLQFLIQYYNGEERAKGNILERFSAQQFPDLHSELNLSSLELGDSALYFCASSVGQGWSYEQYFGPGTRLTVT.

This clonotype was detected ten times or more. The chain recombines TRBV28 with TRBJ1-1; tentative D call: TRBD1 (5 bases). V was cut by 4 bases and J by 10 bases, with 13 bases left in between. Per the germline V gene, CDR1 is MDHEN and CDR2 is SYDVKM. The CDR3 covers 12 residues. The CDR3 region has the DNA TGTGCCAGCAGTTCGCTGCGGGGGAGAGCTTTCTTT. This gives the protein CASSSLRGRAFF.